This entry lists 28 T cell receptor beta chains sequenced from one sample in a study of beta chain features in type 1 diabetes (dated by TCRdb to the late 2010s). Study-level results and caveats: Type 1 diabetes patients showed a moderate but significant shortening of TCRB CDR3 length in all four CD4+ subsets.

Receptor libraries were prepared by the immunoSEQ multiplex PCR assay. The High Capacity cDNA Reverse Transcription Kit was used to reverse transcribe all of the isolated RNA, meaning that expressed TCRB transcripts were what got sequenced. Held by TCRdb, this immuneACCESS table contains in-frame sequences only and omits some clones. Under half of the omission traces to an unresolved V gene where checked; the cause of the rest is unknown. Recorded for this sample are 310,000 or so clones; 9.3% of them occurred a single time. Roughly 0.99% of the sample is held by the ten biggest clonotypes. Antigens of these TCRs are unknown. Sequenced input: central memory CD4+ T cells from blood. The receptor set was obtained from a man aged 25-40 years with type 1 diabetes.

The CDR3 nucleotides are TGTGCTAGTGGTTTGAGCGGGGCGAACATTCAGTACTTC. This codes for CASGLSGANIQYF. This rearrangement joins TRBV12-5 to TRBJ2-4; TRBD2 matches at 7 bases. This CDR3 region has 13 residues. V shed 2 bases and J 7 bases; nucleotides not matched to a gene: 2. Germline-derived CDR1 and CDR2 are LGHNT and FRNRAP.

The CDR3, as DNA: TGTGCCAGCAGCGTTAGCGGGAGTAGCGCAGATACGCAGTATTTT. Translated: CASSVSGSSADTQYF. The rearrangement links TRBV7-2 to TRBJ2-3; 9 positions match TRBD2. Germline CDR1 reads SGHTA; CDR2 reads FQGNSA. The V segment lost 5 bases and the J segment 4 bases; nucleotides outside the gene matches: 7. The length of the CDR3 is 15 residues.

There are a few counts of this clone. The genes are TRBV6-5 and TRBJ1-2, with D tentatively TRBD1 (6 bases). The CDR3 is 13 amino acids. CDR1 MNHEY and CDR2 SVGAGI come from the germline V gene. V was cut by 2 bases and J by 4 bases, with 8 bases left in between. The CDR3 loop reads CASSYTGSYGYTF. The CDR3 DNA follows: TGTGCCAGCAGTTACACAGGGTCCTATGGCTACACCTTC.

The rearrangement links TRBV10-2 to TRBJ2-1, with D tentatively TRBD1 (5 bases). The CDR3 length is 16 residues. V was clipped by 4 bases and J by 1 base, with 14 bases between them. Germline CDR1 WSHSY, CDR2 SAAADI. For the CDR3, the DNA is TGCGCCAGCAGTGGGGGTCTTGACAGATCCTACAATGAGCAGTTCTTC. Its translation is CASSGGLDRSYNEQFF.

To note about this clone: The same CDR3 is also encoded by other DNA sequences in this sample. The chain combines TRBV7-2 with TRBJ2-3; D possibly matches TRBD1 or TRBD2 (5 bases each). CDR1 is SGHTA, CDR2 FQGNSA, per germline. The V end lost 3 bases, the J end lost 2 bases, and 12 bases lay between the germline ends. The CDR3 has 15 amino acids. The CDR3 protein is CASSFAWGSTDTQYF. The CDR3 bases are TGTGCCAGCAGCTTTGCCTGGGGGTCCACAGATACGCAGTATTTT.

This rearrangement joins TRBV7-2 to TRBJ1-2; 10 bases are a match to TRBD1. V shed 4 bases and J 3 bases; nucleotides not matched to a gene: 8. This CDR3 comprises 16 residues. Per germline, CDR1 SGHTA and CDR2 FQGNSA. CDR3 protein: CASSSTGTGVDYGYTF. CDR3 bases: TGTGCCAGCAGCTCCACCGGGACAGGGGTCGACTATGGCTACACCTTC.

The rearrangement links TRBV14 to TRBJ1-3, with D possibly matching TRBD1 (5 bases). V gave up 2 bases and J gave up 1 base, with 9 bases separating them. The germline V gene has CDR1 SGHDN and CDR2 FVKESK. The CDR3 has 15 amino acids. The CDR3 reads CASSQMGRSGNTIYF. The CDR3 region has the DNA TGTGCCAGCAGCCAAATGGGGCGTTCTGGAAACACCATATATTTT.

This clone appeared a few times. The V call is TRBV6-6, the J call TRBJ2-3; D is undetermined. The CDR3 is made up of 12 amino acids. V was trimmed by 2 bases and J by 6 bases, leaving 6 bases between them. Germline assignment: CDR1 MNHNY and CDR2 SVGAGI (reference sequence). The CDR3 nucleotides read TGTGCCAGCAGTTACGAACGGGATACGCAGTATTTT. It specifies CASSYERDTQYF.

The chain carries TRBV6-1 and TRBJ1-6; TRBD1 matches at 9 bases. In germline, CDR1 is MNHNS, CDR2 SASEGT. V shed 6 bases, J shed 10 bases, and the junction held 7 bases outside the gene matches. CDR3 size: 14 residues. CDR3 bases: TGTGCCAGCAGCCGGGACAGGGTGGACTCACCCCTCCACTTT. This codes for CASSRDRVDSPLHF.

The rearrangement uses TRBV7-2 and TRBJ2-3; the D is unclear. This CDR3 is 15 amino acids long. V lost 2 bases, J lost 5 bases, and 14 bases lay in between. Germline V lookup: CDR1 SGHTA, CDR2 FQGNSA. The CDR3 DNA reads TGTGCCAGCAGCTTAATGGGGAATTCGGGAGATACGCAGTATTTT. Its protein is CASSLMGNSGDTQYF.

CDR3 DNA sequence: TGTGCCAGCAGCCCGCGACCCCTAACCGGGACCGCCTACGAGCAGTACTTC. This encodes CASSPRPLTGTAYEQYF. The chain is built from TRBV11-2 and TRBJ2-7; tentatively, D is TRBD1 or TRBD2 (5 bases each). The germline V and J ends were trimmed by 5 bases and 2 bases, with 22 bases remaining between them. The length of the CDR3 is 17 residues. Germline V gene data show CDR1 as SGHAT and CDR2 as FQNNGV.

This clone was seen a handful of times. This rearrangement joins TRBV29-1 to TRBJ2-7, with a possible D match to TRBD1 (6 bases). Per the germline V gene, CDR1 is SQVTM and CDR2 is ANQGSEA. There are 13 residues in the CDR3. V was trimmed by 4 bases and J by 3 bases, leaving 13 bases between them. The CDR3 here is CSVVLQGNYEQYF. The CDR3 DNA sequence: TGCAGCGTTGTGTTACAGGGAAACTACGAGCAGTACTTC.

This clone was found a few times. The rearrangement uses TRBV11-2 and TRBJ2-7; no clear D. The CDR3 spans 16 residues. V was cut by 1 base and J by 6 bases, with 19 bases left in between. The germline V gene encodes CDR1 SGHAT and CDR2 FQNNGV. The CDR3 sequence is CASSLALERRSGEQYF. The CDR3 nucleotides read TGTGCCAGCAGCTTAGCGCTTGAGCGTAGGTCGGGCGAGCAGTACTTC.

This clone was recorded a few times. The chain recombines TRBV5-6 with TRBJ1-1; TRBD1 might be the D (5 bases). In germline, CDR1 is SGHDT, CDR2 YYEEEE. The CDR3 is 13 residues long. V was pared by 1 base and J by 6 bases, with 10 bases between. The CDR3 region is CASSLIRGSEAFF. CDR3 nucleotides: TGTGCCAGCAGCTTGATAAGGGGATCTGAAGCTTTCTTT.

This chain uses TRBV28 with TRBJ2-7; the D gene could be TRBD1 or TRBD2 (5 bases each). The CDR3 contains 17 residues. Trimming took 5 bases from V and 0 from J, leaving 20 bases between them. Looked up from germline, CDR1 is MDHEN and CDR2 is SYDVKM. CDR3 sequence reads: CASSRDRGPRSSYEQYF. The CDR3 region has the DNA TGTGCCAGCAGTCGCGACCGGGGCCCCAGGAGCTCCTACGAGCAGTACTTC. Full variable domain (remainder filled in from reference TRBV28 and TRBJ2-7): DVKVTQSSRYLVKRTGEKVFLECVQDMDHENMFWYRQDPGLGLRLIYFSYDVKMKEKGDIPEGYSVSREKKERFSLILESASTNQTSMYLCASSRDRGPRSSYEQYFGPGTRLTVT.

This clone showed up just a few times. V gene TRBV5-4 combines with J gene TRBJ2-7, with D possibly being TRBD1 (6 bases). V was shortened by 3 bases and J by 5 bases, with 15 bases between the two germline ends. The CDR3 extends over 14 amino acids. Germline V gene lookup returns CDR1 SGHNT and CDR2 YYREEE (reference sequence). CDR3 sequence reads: CASSSQQGAHEQYF. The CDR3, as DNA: TGTGCCAGCAGCTCTCAACAGGGTGCCCACGAGCAGTACTTC. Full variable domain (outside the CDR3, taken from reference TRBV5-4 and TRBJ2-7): ETGVTQSPTHLIKTRGQQVTLRCSSQSGHNTVSWYQQALGQGPQFIFQYYREEENGRGNFPPRFSGLQFPNYSSELNVNALELDDSALYLCASSSQQGAHEQYFGPGTRLTVT.

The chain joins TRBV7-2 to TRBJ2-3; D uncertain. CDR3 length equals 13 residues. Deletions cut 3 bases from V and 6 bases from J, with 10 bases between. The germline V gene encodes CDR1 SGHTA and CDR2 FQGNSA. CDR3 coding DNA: TGTGCCAGCAGCTTGGCCCGACGGGATACGCAGTATTTT. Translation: CASSLARRDTQYF.

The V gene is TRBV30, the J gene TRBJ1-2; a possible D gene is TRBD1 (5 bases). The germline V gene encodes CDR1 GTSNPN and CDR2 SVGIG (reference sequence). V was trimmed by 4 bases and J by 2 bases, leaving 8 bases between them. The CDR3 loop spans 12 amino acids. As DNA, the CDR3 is TGTGCCTGGAACACAGGAAACTATGGCTACACCTTC. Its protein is CAWNTGNYGYTF. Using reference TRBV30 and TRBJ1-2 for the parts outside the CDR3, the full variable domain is SQTIHQWPATLVQPVGSPLSLECTVEGTSNPNLYWYRQAAGRGLQLLFYSVGIGQISSEVPQNLSASRPQDRQFILSSKKLLLSDSGFYLCAWNTGNYGYTFGSGTRLTVV.

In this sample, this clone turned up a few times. CDR3 residues: CASTSADRVGGYTF. In DNA form, the CDR3 reads TGTGCCAGCACGTCAGCTGACAGGGTTGGCGGCTACACCTTC. The chain has TRBV28 and TRBJ1-2; 7 bases are a match to TRBD1. CDR3 length: 14 residues. Trimming removed 7 bases from V and 8 bases from J; junction bases left unmatched: 13. The germline gives CDR1 MDHEN, CDR2 SYDVKM.

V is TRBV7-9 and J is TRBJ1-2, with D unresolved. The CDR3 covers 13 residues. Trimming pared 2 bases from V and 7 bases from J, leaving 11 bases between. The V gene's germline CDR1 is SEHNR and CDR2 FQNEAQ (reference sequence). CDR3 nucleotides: TGTGCCAGCAGCTTAAACGCACAGACTGGCTACACCTTC. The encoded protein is CASSLNAQTGYTF.

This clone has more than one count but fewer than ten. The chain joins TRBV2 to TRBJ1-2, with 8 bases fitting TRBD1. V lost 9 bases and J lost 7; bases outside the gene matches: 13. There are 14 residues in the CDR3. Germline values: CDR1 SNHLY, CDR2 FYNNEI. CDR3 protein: CASKSEQGVVGYTF. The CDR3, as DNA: TGTGCCAGTAAGAGTGAACAGGGGGTGGTTGGCTACACCTTC.

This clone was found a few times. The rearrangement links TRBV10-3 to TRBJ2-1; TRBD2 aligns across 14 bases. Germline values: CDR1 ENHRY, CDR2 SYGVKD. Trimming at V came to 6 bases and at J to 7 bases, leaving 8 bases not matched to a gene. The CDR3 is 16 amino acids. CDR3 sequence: CAIRERGTSGGNEQFF. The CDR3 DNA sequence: TGTGCCATCAGAGAAAGAGGGACTAGCGGGGGAAATGAGCAGTTCTTC.

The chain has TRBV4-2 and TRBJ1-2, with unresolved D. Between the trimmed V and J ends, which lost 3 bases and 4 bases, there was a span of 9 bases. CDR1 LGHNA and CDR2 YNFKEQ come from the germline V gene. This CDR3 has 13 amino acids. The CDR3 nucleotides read TGTGCCAGCAGCCAGTGGAGAGGCTATGGCTACACCTTC. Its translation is CASSQWRGYGYTF.

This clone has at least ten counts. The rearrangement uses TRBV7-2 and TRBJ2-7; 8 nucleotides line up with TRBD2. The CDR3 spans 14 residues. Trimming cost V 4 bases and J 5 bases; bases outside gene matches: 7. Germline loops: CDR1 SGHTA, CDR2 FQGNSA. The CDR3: CASSSGGGQHEQYF. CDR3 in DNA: TGTGCCAGCAGCTCGGGCGGGGGGCAGCACGAGCAGTACTTC. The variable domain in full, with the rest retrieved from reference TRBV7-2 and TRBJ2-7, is GAGVSQSPSNKVTEKGKDVELRCDPISGHTALYWYRQSLGQGLEFLIYFQGNSAPDKSGLPSDRFSAERTGGSVSTLTIQRTQQEDSAVYLCASSSGGGQHEQYFGPGTRLTVT.

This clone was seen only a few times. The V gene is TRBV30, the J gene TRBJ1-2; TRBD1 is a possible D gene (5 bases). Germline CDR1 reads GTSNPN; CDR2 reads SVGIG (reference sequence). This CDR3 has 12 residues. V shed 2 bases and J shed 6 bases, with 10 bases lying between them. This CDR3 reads CAWSNGRDGYTF. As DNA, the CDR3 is TGTGCCTGGAGTAACGGCAGGGATGGCTACACCTTC. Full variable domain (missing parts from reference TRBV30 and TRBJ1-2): SQTIHQWPATLVQPVGSPLSLECTVEGTSNPNLYWYRQAAGRGLQLLFYSVGIGQISSEVPQNLSASRPQDRQFILSSKKLLLSDSGFYLCAWSNGRDGYTFGSGTRLTVV.

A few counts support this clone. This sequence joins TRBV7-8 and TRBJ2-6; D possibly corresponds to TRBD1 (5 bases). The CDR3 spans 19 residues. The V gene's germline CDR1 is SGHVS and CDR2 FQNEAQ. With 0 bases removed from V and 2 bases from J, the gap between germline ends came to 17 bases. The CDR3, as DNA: TGTGCCAGCAGCTTAGCGACGGCAGGGTCCCGCCCTGGGGCCAACGTCCTGACTTTC. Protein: CASSLATAGSRPGANVLTF.

The CDR3 DNA follows: TGTGCCAGCAGCTTAAACCAGGGAAGGGAGACCCAGTACTTC. Residues: CASSLNQGRETQYF. The genes are TRBV7-2 and TRBJ2-5; perhaps TRBD1 as D (5 bases). CDR3 length: 14 residues. Deletions cut 2 bases from V and 5 bases from J, with 12 bases between. Germline CDR1 and CDR2: SGHTA and FQGNSA.

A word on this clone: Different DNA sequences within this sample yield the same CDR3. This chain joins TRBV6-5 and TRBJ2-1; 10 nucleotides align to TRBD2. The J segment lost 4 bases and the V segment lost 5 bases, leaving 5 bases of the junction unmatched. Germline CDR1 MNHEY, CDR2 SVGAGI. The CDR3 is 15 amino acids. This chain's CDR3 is CASSPLAGVYNEQFF. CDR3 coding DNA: TGTGCCAGCAGTCCCCTAGCGGGGGTATACAATGAGCAGTTCTTC.